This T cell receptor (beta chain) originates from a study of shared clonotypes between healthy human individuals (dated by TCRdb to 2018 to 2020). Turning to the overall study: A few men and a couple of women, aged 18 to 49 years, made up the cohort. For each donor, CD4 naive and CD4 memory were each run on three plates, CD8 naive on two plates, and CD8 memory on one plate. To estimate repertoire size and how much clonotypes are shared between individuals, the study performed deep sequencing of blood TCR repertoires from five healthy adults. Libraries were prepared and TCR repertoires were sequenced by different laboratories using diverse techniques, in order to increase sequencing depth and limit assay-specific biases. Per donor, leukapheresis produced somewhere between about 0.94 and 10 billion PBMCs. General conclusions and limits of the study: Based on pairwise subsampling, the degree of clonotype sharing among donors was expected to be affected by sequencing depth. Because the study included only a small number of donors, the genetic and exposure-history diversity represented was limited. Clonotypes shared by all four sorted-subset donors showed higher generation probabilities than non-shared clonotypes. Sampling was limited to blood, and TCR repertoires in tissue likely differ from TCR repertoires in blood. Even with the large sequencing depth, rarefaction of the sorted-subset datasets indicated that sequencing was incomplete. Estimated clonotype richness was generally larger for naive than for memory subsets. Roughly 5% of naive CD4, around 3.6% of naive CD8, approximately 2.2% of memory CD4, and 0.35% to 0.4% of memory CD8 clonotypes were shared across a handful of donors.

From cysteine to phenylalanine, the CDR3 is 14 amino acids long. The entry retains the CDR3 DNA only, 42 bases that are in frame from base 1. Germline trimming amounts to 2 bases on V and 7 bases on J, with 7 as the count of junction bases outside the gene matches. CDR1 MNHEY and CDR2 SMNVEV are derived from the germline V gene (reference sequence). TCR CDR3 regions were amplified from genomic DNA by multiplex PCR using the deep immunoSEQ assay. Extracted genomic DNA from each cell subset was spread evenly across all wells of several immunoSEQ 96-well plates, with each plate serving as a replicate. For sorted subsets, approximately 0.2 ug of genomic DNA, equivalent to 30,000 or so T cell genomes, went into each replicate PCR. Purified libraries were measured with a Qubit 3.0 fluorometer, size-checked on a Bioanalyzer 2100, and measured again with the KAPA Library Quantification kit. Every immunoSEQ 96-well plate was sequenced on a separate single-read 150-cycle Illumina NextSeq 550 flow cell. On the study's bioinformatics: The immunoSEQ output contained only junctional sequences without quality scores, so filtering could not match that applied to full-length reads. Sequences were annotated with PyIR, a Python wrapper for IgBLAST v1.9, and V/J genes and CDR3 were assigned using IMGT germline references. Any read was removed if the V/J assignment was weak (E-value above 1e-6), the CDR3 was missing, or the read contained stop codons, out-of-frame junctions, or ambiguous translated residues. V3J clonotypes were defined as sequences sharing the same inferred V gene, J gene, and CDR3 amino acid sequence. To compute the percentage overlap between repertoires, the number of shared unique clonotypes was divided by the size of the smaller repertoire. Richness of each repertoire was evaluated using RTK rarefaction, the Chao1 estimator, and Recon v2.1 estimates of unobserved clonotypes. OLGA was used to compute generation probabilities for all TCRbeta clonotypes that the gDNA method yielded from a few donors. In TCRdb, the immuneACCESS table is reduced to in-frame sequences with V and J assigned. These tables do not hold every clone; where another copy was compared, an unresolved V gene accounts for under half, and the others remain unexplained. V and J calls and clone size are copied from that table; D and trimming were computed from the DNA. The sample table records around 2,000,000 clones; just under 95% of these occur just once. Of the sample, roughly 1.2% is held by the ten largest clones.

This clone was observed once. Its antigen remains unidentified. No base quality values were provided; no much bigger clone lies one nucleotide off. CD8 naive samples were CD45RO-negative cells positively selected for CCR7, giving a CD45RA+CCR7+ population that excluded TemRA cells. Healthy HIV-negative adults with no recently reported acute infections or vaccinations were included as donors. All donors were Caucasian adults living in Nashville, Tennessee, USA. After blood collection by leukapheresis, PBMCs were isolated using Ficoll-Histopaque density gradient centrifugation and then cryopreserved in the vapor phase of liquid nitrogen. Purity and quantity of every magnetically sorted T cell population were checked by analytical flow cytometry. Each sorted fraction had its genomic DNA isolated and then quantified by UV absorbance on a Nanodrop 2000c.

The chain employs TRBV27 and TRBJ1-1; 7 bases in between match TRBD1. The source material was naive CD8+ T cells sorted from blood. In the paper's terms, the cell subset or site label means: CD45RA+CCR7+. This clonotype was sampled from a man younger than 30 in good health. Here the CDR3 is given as CASSLGAGGFEAFF. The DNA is TGTGCCAGCAGTTTAGGCGCAGGGGGATTTGAAGCTTTCTTT.